This T cell receptor (beta chain) originates from a study of T-cell reconstitution after alpha-beta-depleted transplantation in children. J lost 4 bases, V lost 4 bases, and 6 bases had no gene match. CDR3 size: 15 residues. There are many counts of this clonotype. Its specificity is unknown. Molecular barcoding with unique molecular identifiers was used for the TCRbeta library. TCRdb re-derived calls from the PCR reads in MiXCR, one entry per CDR3 protein. In the table there are about 300,000 distinct CDR3 sequences, about 9.4% of which are singletons. Regarding the study as a whole: A year post-transplant, T-cell counts and diversity derived mostly from newly produced T cells. At day 60, the high TCRbeta diversity found in some patients originated from recipient T cells and thymic progenitors that had survived. Reportedly, roughly two months post-transplant, alpha-beta T cells arose from several hundred expanded graft clones.

The receptor was derived from a boy under two years old with acute myeloid leukemia, due to receive a stem cell transplant. The material was PBMCs, obtained before TCRalphabeta/CD19-depleted stem cell transplant. J is TRBJ2-3 and V is TRBV12-3 or TRBV12-4, with 9 bases lining up with TRBD2. The CDR3 sequence: CASSSSGDFADTQYF. The CDR3 DNA follows: TGTGCCAGCAGTTCTAGCGGGGATTTCGCAGATACGCAGTATTTT.